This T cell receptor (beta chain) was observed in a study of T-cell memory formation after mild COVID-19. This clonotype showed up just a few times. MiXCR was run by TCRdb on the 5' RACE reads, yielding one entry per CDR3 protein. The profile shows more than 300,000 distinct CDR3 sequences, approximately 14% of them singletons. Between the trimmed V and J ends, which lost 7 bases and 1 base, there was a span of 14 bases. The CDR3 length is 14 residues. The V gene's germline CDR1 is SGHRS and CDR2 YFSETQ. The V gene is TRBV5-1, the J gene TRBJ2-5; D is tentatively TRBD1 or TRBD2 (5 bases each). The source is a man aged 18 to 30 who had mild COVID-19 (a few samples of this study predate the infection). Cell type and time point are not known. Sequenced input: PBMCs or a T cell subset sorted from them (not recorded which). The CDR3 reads CASHGGRTQETQYF. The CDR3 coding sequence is TGCGCCAGCCATGGGGGACGGACCCAAGAGACCCAGTACTTC. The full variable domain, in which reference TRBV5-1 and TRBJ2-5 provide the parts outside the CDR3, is KAGVTQTPRYLIKTRGQQVTLSCSPISGHRSVSWYQQTPGQGLQFLFEYFSETQRNKGNFPGRFSGRQFSNSRSEMNVSTLELGDSALYLCASHGGRTQETQYFGPGTRLLVL.